Described below is a single T cell receptor beta chain sequence and its context. The target antigen is unknown. This record belongs to a study of OX40 agonist ivuxolimab in advanced cancers. Study-level background: One hepatocellular carcinoma and a couple of cutaneous melanoma patients partially responded. Study results and limitations: Fewer expanded clones were found on average in CD4+ than in CD8+ T cells. Doses of 0.1 to 3.0 mg/kg were accompanied by clonal expansion of CD4+ and CD8+ blood T cells by week 6.

V dropped 6 bases and J dropped 3; count of bases not matched to a gene: 5. CDR1 MNHEY and CDR2 SMNVEV come from the germline V gene (reference sequence). CDR3 size: 14 residues. The repertoire was sequenced with immunoSEQ multiplex PCR; TCRdb's copy has only in-frame clones and lacks some. The table records around 22,000 clones, approximately 90% of them present only once. Drawing of blood for sampling happened at baseline, at cycle 4 day 1, and at cycle 7 day 1. This TCR was recovered from an adult with an advanced solid tumor such as melanoma, head and neck, liver or kidney cancer. Sequenced material: CD4+ or CD8+ T cells sorted from blood, taken in a trial of the OX40 agonist ivuxolimab. V is TRBV27 and J is TRBJ1-5, with 7 bases aligning to TRBD1. The CDR3 region has the DNA TGTGCCAGCAGGTTGACAGGGATCAATCAGCCCCAGCATTTT. As protein: CASRLTGINQPQHF.